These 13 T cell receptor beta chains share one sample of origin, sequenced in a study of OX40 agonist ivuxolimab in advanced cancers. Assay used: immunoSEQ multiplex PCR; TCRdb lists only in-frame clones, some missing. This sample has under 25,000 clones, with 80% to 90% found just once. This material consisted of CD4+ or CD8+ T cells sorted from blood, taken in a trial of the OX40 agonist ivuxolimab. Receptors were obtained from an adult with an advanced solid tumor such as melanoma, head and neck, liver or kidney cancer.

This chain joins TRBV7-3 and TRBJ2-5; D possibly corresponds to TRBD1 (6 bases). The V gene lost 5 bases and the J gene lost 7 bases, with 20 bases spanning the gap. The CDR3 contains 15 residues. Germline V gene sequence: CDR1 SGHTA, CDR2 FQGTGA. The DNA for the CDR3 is TGTGCCAGCAGCGAAACATCCAGGGGCCTCGGGACCCAGTACTTC. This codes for CASSETSRGLGTQYF. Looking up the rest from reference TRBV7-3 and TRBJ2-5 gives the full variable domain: GAGVSQTPSNKVTEKGKYVELRCDPISGHTALYWYRQSLGQGPEFLIYFQGTGAADDSGLPNDRFFAVRPEGSVSTLKIQRTERGDSAVYLCASSETSRGLGTQYFGPGTRLLVL.

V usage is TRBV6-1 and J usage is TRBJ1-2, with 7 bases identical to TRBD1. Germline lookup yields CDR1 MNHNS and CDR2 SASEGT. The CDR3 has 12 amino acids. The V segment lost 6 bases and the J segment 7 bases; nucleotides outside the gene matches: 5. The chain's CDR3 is CASSVRDSGYTF. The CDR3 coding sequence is TGTGCCAGCAGCGTTAGGGACAGTGGCTACACCTTC.

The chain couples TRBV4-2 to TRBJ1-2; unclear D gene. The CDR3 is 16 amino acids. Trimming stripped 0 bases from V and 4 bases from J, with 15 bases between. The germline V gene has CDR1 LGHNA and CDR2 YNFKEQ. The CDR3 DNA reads TGTGCCAGCAGCCAAGATTGGAGGGTTAGAGGCTATGGCTACACCTTC. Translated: CASSQDWRVRGYGYTF.

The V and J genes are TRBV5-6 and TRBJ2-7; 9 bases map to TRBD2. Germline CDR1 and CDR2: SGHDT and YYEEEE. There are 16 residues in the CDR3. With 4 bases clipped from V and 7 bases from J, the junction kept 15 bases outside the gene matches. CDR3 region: CASSQEVSGSLGEQYF. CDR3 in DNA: TGTGCCAGCAGCCAGGAGGTTAGCGGGAGTTTGGGGGAGCAGTACTTC. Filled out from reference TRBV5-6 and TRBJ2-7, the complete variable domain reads DAGVTQSPTHLIKTRGQQVTLRCSPKSGHDTVSWYQQALGQGPQFIFQYYEEEERQRGNFPDRFSGHQFPNYSSELNVNALLLGDSALYLCASSQEVSGSLGEQYFGPGTRLTVT.

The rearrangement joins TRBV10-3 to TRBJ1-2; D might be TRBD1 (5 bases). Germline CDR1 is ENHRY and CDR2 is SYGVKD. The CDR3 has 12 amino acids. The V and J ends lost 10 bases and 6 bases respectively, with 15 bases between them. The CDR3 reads CATARGGDGYTF. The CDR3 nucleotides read TGTGCCACCGCGCGGGGGGGAGATGGCTACACCTTC.

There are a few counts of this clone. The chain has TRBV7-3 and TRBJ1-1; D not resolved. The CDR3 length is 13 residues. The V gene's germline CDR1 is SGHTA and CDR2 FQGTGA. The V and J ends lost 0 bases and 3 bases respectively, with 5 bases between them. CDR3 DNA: TGTGCCAGCAGCTTAACCCGGGACACTGAAGCTTTCTTT. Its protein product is CASSLTRDTEAFF.

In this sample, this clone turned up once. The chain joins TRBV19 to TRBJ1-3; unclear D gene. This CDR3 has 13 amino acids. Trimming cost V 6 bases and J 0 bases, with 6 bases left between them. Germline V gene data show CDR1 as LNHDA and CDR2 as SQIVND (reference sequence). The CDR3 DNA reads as TGTGCCAGTAGACAGCGCTCTGGAAACACCATATATTTT. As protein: CASRQRSGNTIYF.

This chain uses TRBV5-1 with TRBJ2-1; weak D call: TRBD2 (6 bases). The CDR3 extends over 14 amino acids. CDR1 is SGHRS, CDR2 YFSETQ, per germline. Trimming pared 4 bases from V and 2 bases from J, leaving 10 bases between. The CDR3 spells CASSKEGPYNEQFF. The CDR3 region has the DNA TGCGCCAGCAGCAAGGAGGGTCCCTACAATGAGCAGTTCTTC. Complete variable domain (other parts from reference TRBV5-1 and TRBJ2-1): KAGVTQTPRYLIKTRGQQVTLSCSPISGHRSVSWYQQTPGQGLQFLFEYFSETQRNKGNFPGRFSGRQFSNSRSEMNVSTLELGDSALYLCASSKEGPYNEQFFGPGTRLTVL.

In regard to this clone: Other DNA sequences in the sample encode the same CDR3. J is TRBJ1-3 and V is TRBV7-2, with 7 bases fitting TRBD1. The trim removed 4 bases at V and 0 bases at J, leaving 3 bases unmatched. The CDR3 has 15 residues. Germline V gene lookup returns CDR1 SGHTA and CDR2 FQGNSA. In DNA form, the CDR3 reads TGTGCCAGCAGCTCGGGACAGTCCTCTGGAAACACCATATATTTT. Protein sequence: CASSSGQSSGNTIYF.

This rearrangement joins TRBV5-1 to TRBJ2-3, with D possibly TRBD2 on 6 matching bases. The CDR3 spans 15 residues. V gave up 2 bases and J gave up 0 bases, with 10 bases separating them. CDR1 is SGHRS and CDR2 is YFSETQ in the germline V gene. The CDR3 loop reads CASSLTGTSTDTQYF. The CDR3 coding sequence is TGCGCCAGCAGCTTAACCGGGACTAGCACAGATACGCAGTATTTT.

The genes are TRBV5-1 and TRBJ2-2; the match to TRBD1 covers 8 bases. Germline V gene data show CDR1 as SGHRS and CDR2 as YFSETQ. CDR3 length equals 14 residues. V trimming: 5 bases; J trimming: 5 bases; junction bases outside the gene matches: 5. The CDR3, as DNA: TGCGCCAGCAGTCAGGGGGCGCGAACCGGGGAGCTGTTTTTT. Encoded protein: CASSQGARTGELFF. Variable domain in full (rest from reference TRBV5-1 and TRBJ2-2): KAGVTQTPRYLIKTRGQQVTLSCSPISGHRSVSWYQQTPGQGLQFLFEYFSETQRNKGNFPGRFSGRQFSNSRSEMNVSTLELGDSALYLCASSQGARTGELFFGEGSRLTVL.

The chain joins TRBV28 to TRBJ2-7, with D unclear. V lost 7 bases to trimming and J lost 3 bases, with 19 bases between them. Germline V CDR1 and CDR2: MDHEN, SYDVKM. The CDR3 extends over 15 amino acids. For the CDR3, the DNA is TGTGCCAGCACCGACTCAACCCGGAGTAGCTACGAGCAGTACTTC. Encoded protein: CASTDSTRSSYEQYF.

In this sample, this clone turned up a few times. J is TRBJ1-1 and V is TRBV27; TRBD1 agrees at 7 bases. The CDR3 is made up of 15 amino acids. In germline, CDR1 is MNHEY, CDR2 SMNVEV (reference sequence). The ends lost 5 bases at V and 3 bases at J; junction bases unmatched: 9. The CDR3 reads CASSMGTAGDTEAFF. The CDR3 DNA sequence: TGTGCCAGCAGTATGGGGACAGCTGGAGACACTGAAGCTTTCTTT.